Sequencing of this T cell receptor beta chain was carried out in a study of Graves' ophthalmopathy and Graves' hyperthyroidism. The V segment lost 3 bases and the J segment 2 bases; nucleotides outside the gene matches: 5. This CDR3 has 15 amino acids. CDR1 and CDR2 (germline): SGDLS, YYNGEE. There are many counts of this clonotype. The study amplified TCR beta CDR3 regions using RNA transcripts. The authors performed first-round RT-PCR with HTBI primers and then a second-round multiplex PCR. TCRdb fed the multiplex PCR reads into MiXCR, producing one record per CDR3 protein. Of about 740,000 distinct CDR3 sequences listed, roughly two fifths were seen once; the top ten hold 40% to 55%.

The rearrangement links TRBV9 to TRBJ1-5, with 7 bases fitting TRBD1. The receptor was derived from an adult man with Graves' ophthalmopathy. The sequencing sample was made of peripheral blood. CDR3 protein: CASSADRAGNQPQHF. CDR3 sequence (DNA): TGTGCCAGCAGCGCAGACAGGGCGGGCAATCAGCCCCAGCATTTT.